The 13 T cell receptor beta chains below all came from one sample that was sequenced in a study of shared clonotypes between healthy human individuals. Repertoires were generated with immunoSEQ multiplex PCR, while TCRdb's copy carries only in-frame clones and drops some. Among some 1 million clones listed, under 80% were seen once. Sequencing input: memory CD4+ T cells sorted from blood. Sample subset: CD45RA-negative fraction. The receptors were gathered from a man aged 18 to 29 in good health.

The rearrangement joins TRBV5-6 to TRBJ1-2, with D possibly being TRBD1 (6 bases). This CDR3 region has 14 residues. V was clipped by 4 bases and J by 5 bases, with 15 bases between them. Germline CDR1 and CDR2: SGHDT and YYEEEE. CDR3 in DNA: TGTGCCAGCAGCCCAGAGGGGGAAAGGTATGGCTACACCTTC. It translates to CASSPEGERYGYTF.

This chain joins TRBV28 and TRBJ2-5; D is ambiguous. Germline CDR1 is MDHEN and CDR2 is SYDVKM. The ends were cut back, 5 bases at V and 4 bases at J, with 14 bases in the middle. This CDR3 is built from 14 residues. The CDR3 DNA reads TGTGCCAGCAGTAGAAGGGCCGGTGGAGAGACCCAGTACTTC. It specifies CASSRRAGGETQYF.

The chain is built from TRBV2 and TRBJ2-7; the D is unclear. This CDR3 has 12 residues. V was trimmed by 5 bases and J by 6 bases, leaving 11 bases between them. Germline CDR1 reads SNHLY; CDR2 reads FYNNEI. The CDR3 loop reads CASSLSLTEQYF. The CDR3 region has the DNA TGTGCCAGCAGTCTAAGTTTAACCGAGCAGTACTTC.

The chain couples TRBV19 to TRBJ1-1; D perhaps matches TRBD1 (5 bases). CDR3 length equals 14 residues. The V gene's germline CDR1 is LNHDA and CDR2 SQIVND (reference sequence). V gave up 3 bases and J gave up 5 bases, with 13 bases separating them. CDR3: CASSIRQGGTEAFF. CDR3 sequence (DNA): TGTGCCAGTAGTATTAGGCAGGGAGGAACTGAAGCTTTCTTT.

CDR3 amino acids: CASSLRQGASKETQYF. The DNA for the CDR3 is TGTGCCAGCAGTTTACGGCAGGGGGCTAGTAAAGAGACCCAGTACTTC. The gene calls are TRBV2 and TRBJ2-5, with TRBD1 matching 8 bases. The ends lost 5 bases at V and 3 bases at J; junction bases unmatched: 11. The CDR3 is 16 residues long. The germline gives CDR1 SNHLY, CDR2 FYNNEI.

Only a few counts were recorded for this clone. V and J are TRBV29-1 and TRBJ2-1; D is undetermined. V was clipped by 7 bases and J by 7 bases, with 17 bases between them. The CDR3 runs 13 residues. The germline CDR1 and CDR2 sequences are SQVTM and ANQGSEA. CDR3 residues: CSGTRGDFNEQFF. The CDR3 bases are TGCAGCGGGACGAGAGGCGATTTTAATGAGCAGTTCTTC.

The rearrangement links TRBV6-6 to TRBJ1-2, with D perhaps TRBD1 (6 bases). This CDR3 spans 12 amino acids. The V and J ends lost 6 bases and 8 bases respectively, with 13 bases between them. In germline, CDR1 is MNHNY, CDR2 SVGAGI (reference sequence). CDR3 sequence: CASRKQGSGYTF. CDR3 bases: TGTGCCAGCAGGAAACAGGGTTCCGGCTACACCTTC.

The count of this clone is one. This rearrangement joins TRBV28 to TRBJ1-2; 9 bases are a match to TRBD1. The CDR3 covers 15 residues. Germline CDR1 reads MDHEN; CDR2 reads SYDVKM. With V trimmed by 4 bases and J by 4 bases, 7 bases remained unmatched. CDR3 region: CASSSMGTGSYGYTF. The CDR3 DNA reads TGTGCCAGCAGTTCGATGGGGACAGGGTCCTATGGCTACACCTTC.

The chain is built from TRBV2 and TRBJ1-2; D is ambiguous. V lost 4 bases and J lost 3, with 9 bases in between. The CDR3 is 13 residues long. The germline V gene has CDR1 SNHLY and CDR2 FYNNEI. The chain's CDR3 is CASSVRDDYGYTF. DNA for the CDR3: TGTGCCAGCAGTGTTAGGGATGACTATGGCTACACCTTC.

In the case of this clone: This likely traces to a read error, being one base from a far larger clone. V is TRBV5-4 and J is TRBJ2-7, with 8 bases aligning to TRBD1. The CDR3 covers 13 residues. Trimming at V came to 4 bases and at J to 2 bases, leaving 2 bases not matched to a gene. Germline lookup yields CDR1 SGHNT and CDR2 YYREEE (reference sequence). This CDR3 reads CASSAGQAYEQYF. CDR3 sequence (DNA): TGTGCCAGCAGCGCGGGACAGGCCTACGAGCAGTACTTC.

This clone has just a few counts. Given a much more abundant clone one base away, this may be a read error. Distinct nucleotide sequences in the sample also encode this CDR3. V is TRBV5-4 and J is TRBJ1-2; TRBD1 matches at 7 bases. Trimming at V came to 3 bases and at J to 2 bases, leaving 1 base not matched to a gene. CDR1 is SGHNT, CDR2 YYREEE, per germline (reference sequence). This CDR3 contains 13 residues. The CDR3 sequence: CASSSGQNYGYTF. The CDR3 DNA reads as TGTGCCAGCAGCTCGGGACAGAACTATGGCTACACCTTC.

The J gene is TRBJ2-3, the V gene TRBV2; D perhaps matches TRBD2 (5 bases). In germline, CDR1 is SNHLY, CDR2 FYNNEI. Trimming took 8 bases from V and 2 from J, leaving 14 bases between them. There are 14 residues in the CDR3. CDR3 DNA sequence: TGTGCCAGCGCATCTAGGGAGACCACAGATACGCAGTATTTT. Translating it yields CASASRETTDTQYF.

The CDR3 nucleotides read TGTGCCAGCAGCCAACAGGGAGCCAAAAACATTCAGTACTTC. Translation gives CASSQQGAKNIQYF. The V and J genes are TRBV28 and TRBJ2-4, with a possible D match to TRBD1 (6 bases). This CDR3 has 14 amino acids. The V end lost 6 bases, the J end lost 0 bases, and 9 bases lay between the germline ends. Germline values: CDR1 MDHEN, CDR2 SYDVKM. Using reference TRBV28 and TRBJ2-4 for the parts outside the CDR3, the full variable domain is DVKVTQSSRYLVKRTGEKVFLECVQDMDHENMFWYRQDPGLGLRLIYFSYDVKMKEKGDIPEGYSVSREKKERFSLILESASTNQTSMYLCASSQQGAKNIQYFGAGTRLSVL.